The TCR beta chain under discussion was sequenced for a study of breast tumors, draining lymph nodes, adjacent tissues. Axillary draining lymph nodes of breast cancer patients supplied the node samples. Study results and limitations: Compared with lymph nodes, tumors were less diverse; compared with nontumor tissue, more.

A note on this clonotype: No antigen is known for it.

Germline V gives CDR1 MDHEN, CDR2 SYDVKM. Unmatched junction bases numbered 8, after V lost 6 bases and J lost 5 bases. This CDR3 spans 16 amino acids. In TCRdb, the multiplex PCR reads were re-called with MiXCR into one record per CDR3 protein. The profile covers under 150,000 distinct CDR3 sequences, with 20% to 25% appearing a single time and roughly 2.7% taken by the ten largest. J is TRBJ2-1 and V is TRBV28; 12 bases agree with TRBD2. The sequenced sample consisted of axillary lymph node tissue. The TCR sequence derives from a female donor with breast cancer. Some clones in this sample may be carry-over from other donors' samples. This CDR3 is CASSPGLAGPNNEQFF. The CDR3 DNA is TGTGCCAGCAGCCCTGGACTAGCGGGACCCAACAATGAGCAGTTCTTC.